The 2 T cell receptor beta chains presented below share a single source sample, sequenced in a study of shared clonotypes between healthy human individuals. The method was immunoSEQ multiplex PCR; TCRdb's version includes in-frame clones alone and lacks a portion of them. The sample contains nearly 2 million clones, about 95% of which appear only once. Naive CD8 cells lacked CD45RO, underwent positive selection for CCR7 and left out terminally differentiated effector memory CD45RA+ cells. What was sequenced was naive CD8+ T cells sorted from blood. The receptors were sampled from a young man in good health.

The genes are TRBV27 and TRBJ2-1; tentatively, D is TRBD2 (6 bases). Germline CDR1 reads MNHEY; CDR2 reads SMNVEV (reference sequence). The length of the CDR3 is 16 residues. V was shortened by 8 bases and J by 1 base, with 18 bases between the two germline ends. CDR3: CASVSVGRRSYNEQFF. In nucleotides, the CDR3 is TGTGCCAGCGTTTCAGTAGGGAGGCGATCCTACAATGAGCAGTTCTTC.

The genes are TRBV27 and TRBJ2-3, with D perhaps matching TRBD1 (6 bases). CDR3 length: 16 residues. Trimming cost V 6 bases and J 2 bases, with 18 bases left between them. Germline CDR1 reads MNHEY; CDR2 reads SMNVEV (reference sequence). CDR3 nucleotide sequence: TGTGCCAGCAGCCTTCTGGGGGCCCTGAACACAGATACGCAGTATTTT. Residues: CASSLLGALNTDTQYF.